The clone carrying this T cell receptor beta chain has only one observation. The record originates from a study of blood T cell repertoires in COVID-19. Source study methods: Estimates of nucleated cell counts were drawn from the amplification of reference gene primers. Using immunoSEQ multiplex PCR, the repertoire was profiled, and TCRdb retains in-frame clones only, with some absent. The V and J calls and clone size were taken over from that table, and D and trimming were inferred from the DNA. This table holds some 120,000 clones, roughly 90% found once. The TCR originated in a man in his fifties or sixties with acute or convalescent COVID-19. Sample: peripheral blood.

The CDR3 here is CASSLLQDEQFF. DNA of the CDR3: TGTGCCAGCAGCTTACTTCAGGATGAGCAGTTCTTC. This chain links TRBV11-2 with TRBJ2-1; D is unclear. The V end lost 2 bases, the J end lost 8 bases, and 7 bases lay between the germline ends. The germline V gene encodes CDR1 SGHAT and CDR2 FQNNGV. The CDR3 extends over 12 amino acids.